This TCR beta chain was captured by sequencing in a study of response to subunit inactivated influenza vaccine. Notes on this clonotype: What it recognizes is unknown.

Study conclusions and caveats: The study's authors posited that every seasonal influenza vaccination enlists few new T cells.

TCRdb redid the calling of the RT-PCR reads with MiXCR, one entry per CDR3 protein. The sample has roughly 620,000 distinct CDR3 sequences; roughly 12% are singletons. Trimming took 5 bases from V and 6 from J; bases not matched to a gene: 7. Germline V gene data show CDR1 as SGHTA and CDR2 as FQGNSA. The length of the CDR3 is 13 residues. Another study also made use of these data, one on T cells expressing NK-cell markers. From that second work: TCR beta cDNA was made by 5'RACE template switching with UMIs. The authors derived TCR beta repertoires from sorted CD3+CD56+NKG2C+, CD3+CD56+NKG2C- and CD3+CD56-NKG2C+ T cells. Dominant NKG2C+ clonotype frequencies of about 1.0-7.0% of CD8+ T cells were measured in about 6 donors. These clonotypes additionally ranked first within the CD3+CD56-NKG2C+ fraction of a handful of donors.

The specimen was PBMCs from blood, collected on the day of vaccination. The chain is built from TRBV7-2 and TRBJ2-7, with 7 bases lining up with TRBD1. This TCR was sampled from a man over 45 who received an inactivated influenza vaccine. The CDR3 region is CASSATTGFEQYF. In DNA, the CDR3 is TGTGCCAGCAGCGCCACGACAGGGTTCGAGCAGTACTTC.